Sequencing of this TCR beta chain was carried out in a study of cytomegalovirus exposure and HLA in healthy donors. Trimming left V 1 base short and J 2 bases short, with 5 bases between. Germline assignment: CDR1 SGHTA and CDR2 FQGTGA. CDR3 length equals 13 residues. PCR was performed using 60 Vbeta and 13 Jbeta primers. Data came from immunoSEQ multiplex PCR; TCRdb stores just in-frame clones and leaves some out. Here the sample table reports fewer than 150,000 clones. Points from the study as a whole: It was in a later analysis that TCR association rates were seen to vary by HLA locus, highest for DRB1 and lowest for HLA-C. One variant, a missense change in DCLRE1C, was linked in a later analysis to TCR beta V- and J-gene trimming. Prior analysis indicated that the majority of TCR beta V segments exhibited productivity approximately 87% or approximately 30% of the time. In all likelihood, a cluster of highly shared sequence variants was a sequencing artifact.

A word on this clone: Its antigen is not identified.

V and J are TRBV7-3 and TRBJ1-1; the D is unclear. This TCR was recovered from a woman in her fifties or sixties in good health and CMV-seronegative. The sequencing input was PBMCs. CDR3 DNA sequence: TGTGCCAGCAGCTTAATTTCTAACACTGAAGCTTTCTTT. Translating gives CASSLISNTEAFF.